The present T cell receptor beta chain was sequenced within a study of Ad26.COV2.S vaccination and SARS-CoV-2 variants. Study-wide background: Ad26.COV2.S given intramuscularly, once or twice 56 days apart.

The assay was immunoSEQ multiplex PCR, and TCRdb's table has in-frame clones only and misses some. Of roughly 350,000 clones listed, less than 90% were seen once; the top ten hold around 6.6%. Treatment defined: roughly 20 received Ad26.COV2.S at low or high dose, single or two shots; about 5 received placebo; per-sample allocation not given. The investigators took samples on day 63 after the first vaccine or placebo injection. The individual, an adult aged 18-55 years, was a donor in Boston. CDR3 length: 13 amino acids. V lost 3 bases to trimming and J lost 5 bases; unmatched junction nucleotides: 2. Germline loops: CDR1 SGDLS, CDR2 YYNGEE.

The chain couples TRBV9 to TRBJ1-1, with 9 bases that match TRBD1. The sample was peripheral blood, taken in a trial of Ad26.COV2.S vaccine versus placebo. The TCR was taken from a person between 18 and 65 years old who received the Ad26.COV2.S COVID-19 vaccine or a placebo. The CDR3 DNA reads TGTGCCAGCAGCGGGACAGGGGATACTGAAGCTTTCTTT. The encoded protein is CASSGTGDTEAFF.